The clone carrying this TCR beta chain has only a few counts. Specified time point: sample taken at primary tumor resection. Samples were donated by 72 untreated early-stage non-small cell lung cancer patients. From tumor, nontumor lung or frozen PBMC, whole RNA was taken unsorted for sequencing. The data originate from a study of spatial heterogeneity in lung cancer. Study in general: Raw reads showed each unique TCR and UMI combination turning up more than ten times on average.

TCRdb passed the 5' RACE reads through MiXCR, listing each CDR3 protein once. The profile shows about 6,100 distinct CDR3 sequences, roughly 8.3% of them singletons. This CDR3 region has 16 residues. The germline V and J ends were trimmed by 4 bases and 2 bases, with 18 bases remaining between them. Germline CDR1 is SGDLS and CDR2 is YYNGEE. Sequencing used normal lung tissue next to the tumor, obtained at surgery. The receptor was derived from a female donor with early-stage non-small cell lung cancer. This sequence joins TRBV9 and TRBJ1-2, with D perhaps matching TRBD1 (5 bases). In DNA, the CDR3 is TGTGCCAGCAGCTCCGGAGGGGACCTACCGAACTATGGCTACACCTTC. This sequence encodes CASSSGGDLPNYGYTF.